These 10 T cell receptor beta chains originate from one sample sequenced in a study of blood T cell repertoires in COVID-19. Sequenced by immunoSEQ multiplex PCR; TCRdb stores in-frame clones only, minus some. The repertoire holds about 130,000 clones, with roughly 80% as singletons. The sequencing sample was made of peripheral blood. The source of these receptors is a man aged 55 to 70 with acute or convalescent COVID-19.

CDR3 amino acids: CASSQATSGRYNEQFF. The CDR3 nucleotides are TGTGCCAGCAGCCAAGCGACTAGCGGGAGGTACAATGAGCAGTTCTTC. The rearrangement uses TRBV4-2 and TRBJ2-1; 13 nucleotides line up with TRBD2. The trim removed 1 base at V and 4 bases at J, leaving 1 base unmatched. CDR1 LGHNA and CDR2 YNFKEQ come from the germline V gene. The CDR3 has 16 amino acids.

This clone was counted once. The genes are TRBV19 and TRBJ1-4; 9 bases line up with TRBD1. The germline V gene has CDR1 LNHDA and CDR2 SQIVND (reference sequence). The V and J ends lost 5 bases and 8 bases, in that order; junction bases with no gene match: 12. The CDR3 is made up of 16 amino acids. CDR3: CASSRKQQGAREKLFF. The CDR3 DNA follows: TGTGCCAGTAGTCGAAAACAACAGGGGGCGAGGGAAAAACTGTTTTTT.

This chain's CDR3 is CASSLRSGRYEQYF. The CDR3 DNA follows: TGTGCCAGCAGCTTGCGGTCCGGGAGGTACGAGCAGTACTTC. The chain combines TRBV7-9 with TRBJ2-7; 7 nucleotides match TRBD2. This CDR3 region has 14 residues. CDR1 and CDR2 from the germline V gene are SEHNR and FQNEAQ (reference sequence). V lost 3 bases and J lost 4; bases outside the gene matches: 6.

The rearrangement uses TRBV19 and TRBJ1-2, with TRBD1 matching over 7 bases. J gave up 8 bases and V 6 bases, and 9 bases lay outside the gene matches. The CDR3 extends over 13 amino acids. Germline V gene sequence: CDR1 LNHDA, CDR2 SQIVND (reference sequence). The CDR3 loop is CASSLRTGRGYTF. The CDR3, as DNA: TGTGCCAGTAGCCTAAGGACAGGTCGGGGCTACACCTTC.

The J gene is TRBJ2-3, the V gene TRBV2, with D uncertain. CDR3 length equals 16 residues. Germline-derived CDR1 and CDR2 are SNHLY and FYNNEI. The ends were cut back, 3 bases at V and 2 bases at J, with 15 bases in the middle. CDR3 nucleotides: TGTGCCAGCAGTGAGGGCAGACCATCTTACACAGATACGCAGTATTTT. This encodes CASSEGRPSYTDTQYF.

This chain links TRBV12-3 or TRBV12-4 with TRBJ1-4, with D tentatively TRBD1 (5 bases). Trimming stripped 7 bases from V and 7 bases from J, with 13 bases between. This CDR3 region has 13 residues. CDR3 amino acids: CASTRQRGEKLFF. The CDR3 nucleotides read TGTGCCAGCACCAGACAAAGGGGTGAAAAACTGTTTTTT.

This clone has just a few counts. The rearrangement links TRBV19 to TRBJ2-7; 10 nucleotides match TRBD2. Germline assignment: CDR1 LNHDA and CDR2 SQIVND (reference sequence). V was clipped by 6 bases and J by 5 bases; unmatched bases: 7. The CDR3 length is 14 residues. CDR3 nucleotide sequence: TGTGCCAGTAGCCCCGAAGGACTAGCGGACGAGCAGTACTTC. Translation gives CASSPEGLADEQYF. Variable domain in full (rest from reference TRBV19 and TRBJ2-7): DGGITQSPKYLFRKEGQNVTLSCEQNLNHDAMYWYRQDPGQGLRLIYYSQIVNDFQKGDIAEGYSVSREKKESFPLTVTSAQKNPTAFYLCASSPEGLADEQYFGPGTRLTVT.

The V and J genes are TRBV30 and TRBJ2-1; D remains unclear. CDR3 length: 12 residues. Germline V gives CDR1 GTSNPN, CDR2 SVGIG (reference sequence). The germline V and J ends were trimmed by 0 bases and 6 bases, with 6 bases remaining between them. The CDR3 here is CAWSVHRNEQFF. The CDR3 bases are TGTGCCTGGAGTGTACATCGCAATGAGCAGTTCTTC. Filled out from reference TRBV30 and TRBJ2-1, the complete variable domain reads SQTIHQWPATLVQPVGSPLSLECTVEGTSNPNLYWYRQAAGRGLQLLFYSVGIGQISSEVPQNLSASRPQDRQFILSSKKLLLSDSGFYLCAWSVHRNEQFFGPGTRLTVL.

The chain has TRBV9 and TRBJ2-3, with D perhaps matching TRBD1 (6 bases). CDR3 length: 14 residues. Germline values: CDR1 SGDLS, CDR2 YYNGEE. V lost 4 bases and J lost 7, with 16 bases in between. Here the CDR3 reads CASSSSGTSNTQYF. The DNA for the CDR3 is TGTGCCAGCAGCTCCTCCGGGACATCAAATACGCAGTATTTT. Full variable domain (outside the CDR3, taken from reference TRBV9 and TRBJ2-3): DSGVTQTPKHLITATGQRVTLRCSPRSGDLSVYWYQQSLDQGLQFLIQYYNGEERAKGNILERFSAQQFPDLHSELNLSSLELGDSALYFCASSSSGTSNTQYFGPGTRLTVL.

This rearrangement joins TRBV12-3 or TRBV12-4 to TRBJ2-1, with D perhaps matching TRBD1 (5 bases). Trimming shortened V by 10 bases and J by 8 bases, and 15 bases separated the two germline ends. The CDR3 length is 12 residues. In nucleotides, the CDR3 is TGTGCCACCAGAGTGGGGCCAGATGAGCAGTTCTTC. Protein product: CATRVGPDEQFF.